This is a list of T cell receptor beta chains from one sample in a study of beta chain features in type 1 diabetes. The protocol was immunoSEQ multiplex PCR, while the TCRdb copy is restricted to in-frame clones and leaves out a portion. The table records nearly 250,000 clones, roughly 14% of them present only once. The sequencing sample was made of naive CD4+ T cells from blood. The receptor set was obtained from a woman between 35 and 50 years old in good health. Each CDR3 is given with its conserved first and last residue. The D gene is left open where the match is weak. Rows give clone size only sometimes, using once, few, many, or a class for an expanded clone.

clone_size	j_call	v_call	d_call	cdr3_aa	cdr3_nt
few	TRBJ2-1	TRBV21-1	.	CASSKDRFNEQFF	TGTGCCAGCAGCAAAGACAGGTTCAATGAGCAGTTCTTC
few	TRBJ2-5	TRBV7-9	.	CASSFGGLETQYF	TGTGCCAGCAGCTTCGGGGGGCTTGAGACCCAGTACTTC
few	TRBJ2-2	TRBV7-6	TRBD1	CASSSTRGLDTGELFF	TGTGCCAGCAGCTCAACTAGGGGGCTGGACACCGGGGAGCTGTTTTTT
few	TRBJ2-3	TRBV7-6	TRBD2	CASSSSGTDTQYF	TGTGCCAGCAGCTCTAGCGGAACAGATACGCAGTATTTT
.	TRBJ2-1	TRBV9	TRBD1	CASSGQGWYYNEQFF	TGTGCCAGCAGCGGACAGGGTTGGTACTACAATGAGCAGTTCTTC
.	TRBJ1-2	TRBV9	.	CASSKDGVGFYGYTF	TGTGCCAGCAGCAAGGACGGGGTAGGATTCTATGGCTACACCTTC
.	TRBJ2-1	TRBV6-4	TRBD2	CASSVTSGGSYNEQFF	TGTGCCAGCAGTGTGACTAGCGGGGGGAGCTACAATGAGCAGTTCTTC
few	TRBJ1-5	TRBV7-9	TRBD1	CASSHPPGQGSSNQPQHF	TGTGCCAGCAGCCACCCCCCAGGACAGGGGTCGAGCAATCAGCCCCAGCATTTT
few	TRBJ2-5	TRBV4-3	.	CASSQGIGSGWDRHIETQYF	TGCGCCAGCAGCCAAGGAATAGGTTCAGGGTGGGATCGACACATAGAGACCCAGTACTTC
few	TRBJ1-3	TRBV9	TRBD1	CASSVVDRGLRNTIYF	TGTGCCAGCAGCGTAGTGGACAGGGGGCTGCGAAACACCATATATTTT
.	TRBJ2-5	TRBV18	.	CASWPGYRETQYF	TGTGCCAGCTGGCCTGGTTACAGAGAGACCCAGTACTTC
.	TRBJ1-5	TRBV7-9	TRBD1	CASSSGTGQEGPQHF	TGTGCCAGCAGTTCGGGGACAGGCCAAGAAGGGCCCCAGCATTTT
.	TRBJ1-4	TRBV4-3	.	CASSQDIQGGGEKLFF	TGCGCCAGCAGCCAAGATATCCAGGGTGGCGGTGAAAAACTGTTTTTT
.	TRBJ2-7	TRBV9	.	CASSVGVRLLGSYEQYF	TGTGCCAGCAGCGTAGGAGTTCGACTCCTGGGGAGCTACGAGCAGTACTTC
few	TRBJ2-1	TRBV25-1	.	CASSGRQYNEQFF	TGTGCCAGCAGTGGCCGACAGTACAATGAGCAGTTCTTC
few	TRBJ1-5	TRBV7-9	.	CASSLGLGLGNQPQHF	TGTGCCAGCAGCTTAGGTCTAGGCCTGGGCAATCAGCCCCAGCATTTT
.	TRBJ2-7	TRBV6-6	TRBD2	CASTPWASGNSYEQYF	TGTGCCAGCACCCCCTGGGCTAGCGGGAACTCCTACGAGCAGTACTTC
.	TRBJ1-2	TRBV18	TRBD1	CASSLNRGAGYTF	TGTGCCAGCTCACTAAACAGGGGCGCCGGCTACACCTTC
.	TRBJ2-1	TRBV19	TRBD2	CASTLLAGASDEQFF	TGTGCCAGTACCCTCCTAGCGGGGGCTTCAGATGAGCAGTTCTTC
.	TRBJ1-1	TRBV7-2	.	CASSPRAPMNTEAFF	TGTGCCAGCAGCCCTAGAGCGCCTATGAACACTGAAGCTTTCTTT
once	TRBJ2-1	TRBV5-4	TRBD2	CASSSRTGGSYNEQFF	TGTGCCAGCAGCTCGCGTACGGGGGGGTCCTACAATGAGCAGTTCTTC
.	TRBJ2-3	TRBV7-6	TRBD1	CASSARQGSQYF	TGTGCCAGCAGCGCAAGACAGGGTTCGCAGTATTTT
few	TRBJ2-3	TRBV18	.	CASSPPNQGRPGYTQYF	TGTGCCAGCTCACCACCGAATCAGGGCCGCCCCGGCTATACGCAGTATTTT
.	TRBJ1-1	TRBV7-6	TRBD1	CASSLQGDTEAFF	TGTGCCAGCAGCCTCCAGGGGGACACTGAAGCTTTCTTT
few	TRBJ2-5	TRBV18	TRBD2	CASSPGLAGRRWYF	TGTGCCAGCTCACCGGGACTAGCGGGCCGCCGATGGTACTTC
.	TRBJ2-7	TRBV5-4	TRBD2	CASGERGVSYEQYF	TGTGCCAGCGGGGAGCGGGGGGTCTCCTACGAGCAGTACTTC
few	TRBJ1-6	TRBV5-6	TRBD1	CASSFRTGRNSPLHF	TGTGCCAGCAGCTTTAGGACAGGTCGCAATTCACCCCTCCACTTT
.	TRBJ1-3	TRBV19	.	CATTEIGNTIYF	TGTGCCACGACAGAGATCGGAAACACCATATATTTT
few	TRBJ1-4	TRBV5-4	.	CASKQQDNEKLFF	TGTGCCAGCAAGCAACAGGATAATGAAAAACTGTTTTTT
.	TRBJ2-2	TRBV19	TRBD2	CASSGLGPNTGELFF	TGTGCCAGTAGTGGACTAGGGCCGAACACCGGGGAGCTGTTTTTT
few	TRBJ1-5	TRBV7-2	.	CASSLQGGQPQHF	TGTGCCAGCAGCTTACAAGGCGGTCAGCCCCAGCATTTT
.	TRBJ1-2	TRBV18	TRBD1	CASSSTGNYGYTF	TGTGCCAGCTCATCGACAGGGAACTATGGCTACACCTTC
few	TRBJ2-5	TRBV4-1	.	CASSQDGAGSNQETQYF	TGCGCCAGCAGCCAAGACGGCGCCGGGAGTAACCAAGAGACCCAGTACTTC
many	TRBJ1-2	TRBV4-2	.	CASSRSDGYTF	TGTGCCAGCAGCCGCTCGGATGGCTACACCTTC
few	TRBJ2-1	TRBV5-1	TRBD2	CASRTSGGALDEQFF	TGCGCCAGCAGGACTAGCGGGGGGGCCTTGGATGAGCAGTTCTTC
few	TRBJ2-1	TRBV5-1	TRBD2	CASSSKLPSGGRSNEQFF	TGCGCCAGCAGCTCCAAACTCCCTAGCGGGGGGCGGTCCAATGAGCAGTTCTTC
few	TRBJ2-7	TRBV6-5	TRBD1	CASRSGTGAYEQYF	TGTGCCAGCAGGTCCGGGACAGGGGCCTACGAGCAGTACTTC
.	TRBJ1-5	TRBV19	.	CASSTLRQVRDQPQHF	TGTGCCAGTAGTACCTTACGACAGGTTCGGGATCAGCCCCAGCATTTT
.	TRBJ2-7	TRBV10-1	.	CASSGFGINEQYF	TGCGCCAGCAGTGGATTCGGGATTAACGAGCAGTACTTC
.	TRBJ1-2	TRBV5-5	.	CASSLAMGRRPSYGYTF	TGTGCCAGCAGCCTGGCGATGGGCAGGCGTCCATCCTATGGCTACACCTTC
.	TRBJ2-3	TRBV27	TRBD1	CASSLGRGQPTDTQYF	TGTGCCAGCAGTCTAGGCCGGGGACAGCCCACAGATACGCAGTATTTT
.	TRBJ2-1	TRBV7-9	.	CASSLIKRASHDEQFF	TGTGCCAGCAGCTTAATAAAGAGGGCTAGCCACGATGAGCAGTTCTTC
few	TRBJ1-5	TRBV6-1	TRBD1	CASSEFGTGTQPQHF	TGTGCCAGCAGTGAATTTGGGACAGGGACACAGCCCCAGCATTTT
.	TRBJ2-3	TRBV11-2	TRBD2	CASSKGAGVTDTQYF	TGTGCCAGCAGCAAGGGAGCGGGGGTCACAGATACGCAGTATTTT
few	TRBJ2-7	TRBV18	TRBD2	CASSPGLADEQYF	TGTGCCAGCTCACCAGGACTAGCGGACGAGCAGTACTTC
.	TRBJ1-6	TRBV6-1	TRBD1	CASSEEAGQGWSPLHF	TGTGCCAGCAGTGAAGAAGCCGGACAGGGTTGGTCACCCCTCCACTTT
.	TRBJ1-1	TRBV27	.	CASRQGFRTEAFF	TGTGCCAGCAGGCAGGGCTTTCGGACTGAAGCTTTCTTT
.	TRBJ1-5	TRBV7-2	TRBD1	CASSLDWGQGPSIQPQHF	TGTGCCAGCAGCTTAGATTGGGGACAGGGGCCTAGCATACAGCCCCAGCATTTT
.	TRBJ2-2	TRBV2	.	CASSEDYTGELFF	TGTGCCAGCAGCGAGGACTATACCGGGGAGCTGTTTTTT
few	TRBJ2-3	TRBV6-6	TRBD1	CASSRQGVAGTDTQYF	TGTGCCAGCAGTCGACAGGGGGTGGCGGGCACAGATACGCAGTATTTT
.	TRBJ2-7	TRBV6-6	TRBD2	CASSFGGNSYEQYF	TGTGCCAGCAGTTTCGGGGGGAACTCCTACGAGCAGTACTTC
.	TRBJ1-5	TRBV5-6	.	CASSSMDLSNQPQHF	TGTGCCAGCAGCTCGATGGACTTAAGCAATCAGCCCCAGCATTTT
few	TRBJ1-4	TRBV5-1	.	CASSSAGAGNEKLFF	TGCGCCAGCAGTTCAGCAGGGGCTGGTAATGAAAAACTGTTTTTT
.	TRBJ1-2	TRBV10-3	.	CAISESTLTGTLNYGYTF	TGTGCCATCAGTGAGTCGACCCTGACAGGAACACTTAACTATGGCTACACCTTC
.	TRBJ2-3	TRBV7-2	.	CASSSEVDTQYF	TGTGCCAGCAGCTCGGAGGTGGATACGCAGTATTTT
many	TRBJ1-1	TRBV7-9	.	CASSFQGNTEAFF	TGTGCCAGCAGCTTTCAGGGGAACACTGAAGCTTTCTTT
few	TRBJ2-5	TRBV18	.	CASSPTGIQETQYF	TGTGCCAGCTCACCAACGGGAATCCAAGAGACCCAGTACTTC